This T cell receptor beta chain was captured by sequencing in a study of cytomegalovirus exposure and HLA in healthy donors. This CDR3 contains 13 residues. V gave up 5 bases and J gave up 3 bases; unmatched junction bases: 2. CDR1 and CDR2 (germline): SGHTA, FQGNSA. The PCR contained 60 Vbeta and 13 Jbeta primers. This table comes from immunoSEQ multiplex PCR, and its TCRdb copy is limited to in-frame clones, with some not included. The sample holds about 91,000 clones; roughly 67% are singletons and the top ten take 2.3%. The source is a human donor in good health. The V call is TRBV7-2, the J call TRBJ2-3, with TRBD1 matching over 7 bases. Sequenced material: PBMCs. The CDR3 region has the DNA TGTGCCAGCAGCCGACAGGGAACAGATACGCAGTATTTT. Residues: CASSRQGTDTQYF.